The following is a TCR beta chain sequence with its context. Its cognate antigen is unknown. Sample time point: blood 2 weeks post-SBRT. Regarding treatment: 15 Gy SBRT to primary tumor, nephrectomy 4 weeks later. Radiation-treated patients gave blood at baseline, week 2 and week 4. The assay was immunoSEQ multiplex PCR, and TCRdb's table has in-frame clones only and misses some. The top ten clones hold 1.5% to 2% of a sample with some 130,000 clones, 70% to 90% of them seen once. The data originate from a study of radiation and T cells in renal cell carcinoma. Study-wide points: Without pretreatment biopsies, baseline tumor clonotype presence was undetermined.

This CDR3 has 13 amino acids. Trimming stripped 4 bases from V and 3 bases from J, with 9 bases between. Germline CDR1 is SGHTA and CDR2 is FQGTGA. This receptor was identified in a woman aged 60 to 75 with renal cell carcinoma. The chain joins TRBV7-3 to TRBJ1-1; D may be TRBD1 (6 bases). Material: blood, obtained from a patient whose treatment included radiotherapy and nephrectomy. The DNA of the CDR3 is TGTGCCAGCAGCTCCAGGGGATACACTGAAGCTTTCTTT. It translates to CASSSRGYTEAFF.